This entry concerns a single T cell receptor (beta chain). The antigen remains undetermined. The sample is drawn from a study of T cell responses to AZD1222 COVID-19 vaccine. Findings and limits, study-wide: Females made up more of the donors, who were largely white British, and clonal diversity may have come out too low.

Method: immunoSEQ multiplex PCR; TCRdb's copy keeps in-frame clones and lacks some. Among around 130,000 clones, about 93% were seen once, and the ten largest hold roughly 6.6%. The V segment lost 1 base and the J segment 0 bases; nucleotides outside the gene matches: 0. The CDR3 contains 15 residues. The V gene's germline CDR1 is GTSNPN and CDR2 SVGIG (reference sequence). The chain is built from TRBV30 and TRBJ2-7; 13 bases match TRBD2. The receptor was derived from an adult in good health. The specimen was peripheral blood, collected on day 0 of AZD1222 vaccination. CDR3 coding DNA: TGTGCCTGGAGTGGGACTAGCGGGAGCTCCTACGAGCAGTACTTC. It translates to CAWSGTSGSSYEQYF.